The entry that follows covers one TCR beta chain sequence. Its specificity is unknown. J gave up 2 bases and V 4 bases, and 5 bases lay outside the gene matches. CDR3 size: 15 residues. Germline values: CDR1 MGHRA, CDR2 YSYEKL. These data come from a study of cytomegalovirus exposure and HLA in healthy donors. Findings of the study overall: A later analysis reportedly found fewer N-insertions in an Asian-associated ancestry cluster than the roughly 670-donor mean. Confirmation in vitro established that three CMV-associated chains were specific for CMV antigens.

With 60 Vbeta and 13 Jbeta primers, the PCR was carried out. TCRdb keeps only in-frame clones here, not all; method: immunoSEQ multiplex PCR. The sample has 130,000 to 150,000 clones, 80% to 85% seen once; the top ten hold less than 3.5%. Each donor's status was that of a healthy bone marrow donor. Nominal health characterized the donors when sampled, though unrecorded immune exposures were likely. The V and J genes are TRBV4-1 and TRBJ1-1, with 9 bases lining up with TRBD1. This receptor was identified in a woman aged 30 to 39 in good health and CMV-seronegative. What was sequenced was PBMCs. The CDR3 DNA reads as TGCGCCAGCAGCCTTGCGGGACAGGGTAACACTGAAGCTTTCTTT. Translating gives CASSLAGQGNTEAFF.